One sample yielded the 3 T cell receptor beta chains listed below, sequenced in a study of T-cell memory formation after mild COVID-19. Using its own MiXCR run on the 5' RACE reads, TCRdb lists one record per CDR3 protein. In the table there are under 300,000 distinct CDR3 sequences, roughly 8.2% of which are singletons. The sample comprised PBMCs or a T cell subset sorted from them (not recorded which). Receptors originate from a man between 18 and 29 years old who had mild COVID-19 (a few samples of this study predate the infection). Cell type and time point are not known.

This clonotype has just a few counts. The chain joins TRBV9 to TRBJ2-3; 8 bases map to TRBD2. Germline CDR1 and CDR2: SGDLS and YYNGEE. The CDR3 totals 15 residues. The junction had 4 bases not matched to a gene; V was cut back by 4 bases and J by 0 bases. The CDR3 protein is CASSIGTSSTDTQYF. CDR3 bases: TGTGCCAGCAGCATAGGGACTAGTAGCACAGATACGCAGTATTTT.

This clonotype was seen a few times. V gene TRBV5-6 combines with J gene TRBJ2-2; D is possibly TRBD1 (6 bases). V lost 4 bases and J 8 bases, leaving 15 bases between the germline ends. The CDR3 loop spans 14 amino acids. Germline V gene data show CDR1 as SGHDT and CDR2 as YYEEEE. The chain's CDR3 is CASSGPDSSGELFF. DNA of the CDR3: TGTGCCAGCAGCGGCCCGGACAGTTCGGGGGAGCTGTTTTTT.

This clonotype was counted between two and nine times. The chain recombines TRBV20-1 with TRBJ2-7, with D possibly being TRBD1 or TRBD2 (5 bases each). The ends were cut back, 5 bases at V and 5 bases at J, with 19 bases in the middle. Germline V lookup: CDR1 DFQATT, CDR2 SNEGSKA (reference sequence). The CDR3 totals 14 residues. CDR3 coding DNA: TGCAGTGCTCCTCGTGGGGGTTCCCAGAACGAGCAGTACTTC. This sequence encodes CSAPRGGSQNEQYF.